Below, 2 T cell receptor beta chains from the same sample are listed, as sequenced in a study of cytomegalovirus exposure and HLA in healthy donors. The PCR ran on 60 Vbeta and 13 Jbeta primers. Some clones are missing from TCRdb's copy, which holds only in-frame ones; the method was immunoSEQ multiplex PCR. The sample consists of approximately 200,000 clones, roughly 81% of them appearing once. Sequencing used PBMCs. Source of these receptors: a woman aged 30 to 39 in good health and CMV-seropositive.

The chain is built from TRBV28 and TRBJ2-7; the D is unclear. There are 11 residues in the CDR3. Germline assignment: CDR1 MDHEN and CDR2 SYDVKM. The V and J ends lost 2 bases and 5 bases respectively, with 4 bases between them. CDR3 amino acids: CASSLLHEQYF. CDR3 DNA: TGTGCCAGCAGTTTACTCCACGAGCAGTACTTC.

This clone was seen once. The V call is TRBV15, the J call TRBJ2-5, with TRBD2 matching over 7 bases. Trimming took 1 base from V and 11 from J; bases not matched to a gene: 10. Germline lookup yields CDR1 LNHNV and CDR2 YYDKDF (reference sequence). This CDR3 has 14 residues. The CDR3 protein is CATSRVAGVFEQYF. CDR3 DNA sequence: TGTGCCACCAGCAGAGTCGCGGGAGTCTTTGAGCAGTACTTC.